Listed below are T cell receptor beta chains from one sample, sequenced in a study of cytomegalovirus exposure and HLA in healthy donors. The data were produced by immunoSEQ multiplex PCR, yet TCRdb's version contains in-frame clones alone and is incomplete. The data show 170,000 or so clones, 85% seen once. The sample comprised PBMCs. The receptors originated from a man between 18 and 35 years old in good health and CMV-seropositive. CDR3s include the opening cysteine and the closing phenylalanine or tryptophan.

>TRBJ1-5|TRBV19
CASSIGAAPQHF
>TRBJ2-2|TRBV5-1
CASSLRTNTGELFF
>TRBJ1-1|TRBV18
CASSRDINTEAFF
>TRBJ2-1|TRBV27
CASRGTSGGAAYNEQFF
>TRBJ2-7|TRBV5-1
CASSLDTPQGEQYF
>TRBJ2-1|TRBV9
CASSVSLNEQFF
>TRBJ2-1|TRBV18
CASSFGSTGPSYNEQFF
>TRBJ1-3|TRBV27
CASSLAQAGNTIYF
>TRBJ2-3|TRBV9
CASSVAGRDTQYF
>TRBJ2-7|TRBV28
CASSFQADPYEQYF
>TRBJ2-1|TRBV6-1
CASSDPVGGTYNEQFF
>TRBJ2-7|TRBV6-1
CASSDSGGVRGQQYF
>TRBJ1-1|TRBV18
CASSPPGREGTEAFF
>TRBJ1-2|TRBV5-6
CASSSGTEDRYTF
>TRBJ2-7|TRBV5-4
CASSQQSGTPGEQYF
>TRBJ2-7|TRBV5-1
CASSSTSGAYEQYF
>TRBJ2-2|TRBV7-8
CASSLVRDKHGELFF
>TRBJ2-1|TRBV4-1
CASSQKMGSEQFF
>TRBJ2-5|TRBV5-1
CASSLGLAGAETQYF
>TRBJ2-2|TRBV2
CASSESGQWVGELFF
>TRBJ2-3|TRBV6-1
CASMTGGTSTDTQYF
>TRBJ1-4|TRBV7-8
CASSLQRRGEKLFF
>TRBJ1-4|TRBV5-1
CASSHQGATNEKLFF
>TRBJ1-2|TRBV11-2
CASSLGQQGYTF
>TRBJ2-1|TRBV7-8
CASSLDPIGLAGNEQFF
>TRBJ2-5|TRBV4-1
CASSQDLFGLASTLEETQYF
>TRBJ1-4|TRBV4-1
CASSLQTASNEKLFF
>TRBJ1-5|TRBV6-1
CATQVGGNQPQHF
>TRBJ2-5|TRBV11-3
CASSITEGTQYF
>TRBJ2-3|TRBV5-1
CASSPRTGLLTDTQYF
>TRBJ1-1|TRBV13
CASTQGRNTEAFF
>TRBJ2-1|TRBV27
CASKGDSYNEQFF
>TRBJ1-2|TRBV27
CASRDRAPYGYTF
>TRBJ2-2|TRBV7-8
CASTSGTGGTGELFF
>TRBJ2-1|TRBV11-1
CASSFRSGKDEQFF
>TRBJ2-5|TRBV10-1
CASSESILAGGIKETQYF
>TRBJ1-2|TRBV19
CASTPQGADYGYTF
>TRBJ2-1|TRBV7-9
CASSLSQGNDEQFF
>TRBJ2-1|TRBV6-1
CASSQTSGNYNEQFF
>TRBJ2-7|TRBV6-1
CATQRGAFYEQYF
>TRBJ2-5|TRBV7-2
CASSLNRGGQETQYF
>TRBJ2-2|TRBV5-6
CASSLGPGHSNTGELFF
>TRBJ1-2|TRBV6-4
CASSDLRGGYTF
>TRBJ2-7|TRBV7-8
CASSLRTRNEQYF
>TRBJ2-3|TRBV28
CASPARARYCRDRGDTQYF
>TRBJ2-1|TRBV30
CAWRLAGYNEQFF
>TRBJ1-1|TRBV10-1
CASSPGTGNTEAFF
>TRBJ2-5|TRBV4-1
CASSPLGQEQETQYF
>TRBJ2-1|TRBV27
CASSLSGGGNNEQFF
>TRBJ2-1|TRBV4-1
CASSTTRNEQFF
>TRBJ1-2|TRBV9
CASSGGQEQDYGYTF
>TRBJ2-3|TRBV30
CAWGQGTLTDTQYF
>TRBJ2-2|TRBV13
CASSFAGLAGTGELFF
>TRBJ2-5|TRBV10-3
CATGRGGETQYF
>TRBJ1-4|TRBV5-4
CASSWEGGLDEKLFF
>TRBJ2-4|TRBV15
CATSSGGGKNIQYF
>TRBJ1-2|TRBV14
CASSQERWGLDYGYTF
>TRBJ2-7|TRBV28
CASSSGTLIYEQYF
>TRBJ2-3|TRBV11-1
CASSYTSPSTDTQYF